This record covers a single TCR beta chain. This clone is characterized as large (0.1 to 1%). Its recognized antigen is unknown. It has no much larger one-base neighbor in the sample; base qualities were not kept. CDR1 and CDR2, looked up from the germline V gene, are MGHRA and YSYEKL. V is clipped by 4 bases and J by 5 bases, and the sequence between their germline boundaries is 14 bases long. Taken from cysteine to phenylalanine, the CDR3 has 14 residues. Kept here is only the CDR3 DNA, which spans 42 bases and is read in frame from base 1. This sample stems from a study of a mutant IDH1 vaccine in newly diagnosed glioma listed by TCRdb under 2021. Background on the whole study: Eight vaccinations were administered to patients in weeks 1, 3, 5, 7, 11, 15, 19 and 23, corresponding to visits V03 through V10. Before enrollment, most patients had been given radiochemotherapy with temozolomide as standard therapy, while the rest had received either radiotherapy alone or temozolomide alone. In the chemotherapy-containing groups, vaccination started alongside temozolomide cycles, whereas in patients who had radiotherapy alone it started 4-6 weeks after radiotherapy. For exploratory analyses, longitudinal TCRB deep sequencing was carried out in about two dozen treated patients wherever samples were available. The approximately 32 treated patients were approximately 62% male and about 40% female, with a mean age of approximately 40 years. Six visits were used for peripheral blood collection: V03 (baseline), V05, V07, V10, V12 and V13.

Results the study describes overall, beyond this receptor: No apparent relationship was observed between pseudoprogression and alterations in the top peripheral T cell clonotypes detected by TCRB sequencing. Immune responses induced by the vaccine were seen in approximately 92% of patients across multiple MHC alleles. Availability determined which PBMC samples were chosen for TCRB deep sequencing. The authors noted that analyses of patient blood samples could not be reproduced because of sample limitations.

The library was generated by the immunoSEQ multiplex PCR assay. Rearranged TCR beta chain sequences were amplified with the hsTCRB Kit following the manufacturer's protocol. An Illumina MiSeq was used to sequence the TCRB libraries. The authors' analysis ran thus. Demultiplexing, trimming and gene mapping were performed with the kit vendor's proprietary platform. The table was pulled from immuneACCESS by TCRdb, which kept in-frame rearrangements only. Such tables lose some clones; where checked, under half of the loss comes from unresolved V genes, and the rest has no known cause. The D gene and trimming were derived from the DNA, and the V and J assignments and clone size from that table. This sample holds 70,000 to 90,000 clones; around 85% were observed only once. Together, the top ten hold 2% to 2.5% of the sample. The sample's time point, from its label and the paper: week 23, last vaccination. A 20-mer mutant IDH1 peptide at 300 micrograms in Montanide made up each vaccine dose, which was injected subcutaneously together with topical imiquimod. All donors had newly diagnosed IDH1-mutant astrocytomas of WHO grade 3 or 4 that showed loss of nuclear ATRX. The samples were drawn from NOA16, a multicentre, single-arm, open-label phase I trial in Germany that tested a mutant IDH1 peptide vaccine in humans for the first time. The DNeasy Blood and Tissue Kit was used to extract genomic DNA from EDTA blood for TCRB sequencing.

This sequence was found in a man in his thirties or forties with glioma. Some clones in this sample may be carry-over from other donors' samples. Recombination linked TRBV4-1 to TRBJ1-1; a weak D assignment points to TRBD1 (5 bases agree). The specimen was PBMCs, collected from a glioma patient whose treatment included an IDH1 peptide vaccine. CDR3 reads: CASSPRGDLTEAFF. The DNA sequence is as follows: TGCGCCAGCAGCCCAAGGGGAGATCTTACTGAAGCTTTCTTT.